Shown below are 4 T cell receptor beta chains from a single sample sequenced in a study of cytomegalovirus exposure and HLA in healthy donors. Only in-frame clones appear in the TCRdb table, and some are missing; sequencing was by immunoSEQ multiplex PCR. Counted here are 150,000 or so clones, around nine tenths occurring once; the ten biggest clones make up roughly 1.4%. The sequenced sample consisted of PBMCs. These receptors were obtained from a woman in her twenties or thirties in good health and CMV-seronegative.

The chain has TRBV10-3 and TRBJ2-7, with 11 nucleotides matching TRBD1. With V trimmed by 9 bases and J by 5 bases, 6 bases remained unmatched. This CDR3 has 13 amino acids. Looked up from germline, CDR1 is ENHRY and CDR2 is SYGVKD. The CDR3: CAISGTGGHEQYF. CDR3 nucleotides: TGTGCCATTTCTGGGACAGGGGGGCACGAGCAGTACTTC.

This clone was observed a few times. The rearrangement joins TRBV5-1 to TRBJ1-6, with TRBD1 matching 11 bases. Germline loops: CDR1 SGHRS, CDR2 YFSETQ. The CDR3 consists of 15 residues. V was pared by 4 bases and J by 8 bases, with 5 bases of the junction left unmatched. The CDR3 spells CASSTGTGGDSPLHF. The CDR3 coding sequence is TGCGCCAGCAGCACCGGGACAGGGGGAGATTCACCCCTCCACTTT.

This rearrangement joins TRBV5-1 to TRBJ2-1; 9 bases agree with TRBD1. Germline assignment: CDR1 SGHRS and CDR2 YFSETQ. This CDR3 has 18 residues. Trimming at V came to 0 bases and at J to 2 bases, leaving 9 bases not matched to a gene. In DNA form, the CDR3 reads TGCGCCAGCAGCTTGGAGATGGACAGGGGCCCGCCCTACAATGAGCAGTTCTTC. Amino acids: CASSLEMDRGPPYNEQFF.

This rearrangement joins TRBV2 to TRBJ2-3; 8 bases line up with TRBD1. CDR1 and CDR2 from the germline V gene are SNHLY and FYNNEI. The V gene end was trimmed by 5 bases and the J gene end by 1 base; junction bases not matched to a gene: 5. This CDR3 comprises 15 residues. CDR3 loop: CASSFETGGTDTQYF. DNA of the CDR3: TGTGCCAGCAGTTTCGAGACAGGGGGCACAGATACGCAGTATTTT.